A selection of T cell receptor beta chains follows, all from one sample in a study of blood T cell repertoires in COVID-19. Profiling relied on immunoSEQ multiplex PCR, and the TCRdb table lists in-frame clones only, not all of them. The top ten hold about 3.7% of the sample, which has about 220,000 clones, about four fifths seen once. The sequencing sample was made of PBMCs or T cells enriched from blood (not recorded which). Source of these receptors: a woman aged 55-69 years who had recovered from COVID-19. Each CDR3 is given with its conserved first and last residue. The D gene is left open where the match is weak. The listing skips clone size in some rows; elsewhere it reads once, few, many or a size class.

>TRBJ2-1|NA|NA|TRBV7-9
TGTGCCAGCAGCCTGAGCTCCTACAATGAGCAGTTCTTC
CASSLSSYNEQFF
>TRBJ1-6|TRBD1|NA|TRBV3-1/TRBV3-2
TGTGCCAGCAGCCAAGGGACAGGGTGGAATTCACCCCTCCACTTT
CASSQGTGWNSPLHF
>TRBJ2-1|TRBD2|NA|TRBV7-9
TGTGCCAGCAGCCCTAGCGGGGGTGCTGAGCAGTTCTTC
CASSPSGGAEQFF
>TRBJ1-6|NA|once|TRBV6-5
TGTGCCAGCAGGTACAGGGAGAATAATTCACCCCTCCACTTT
CASRYRENNSPLHF
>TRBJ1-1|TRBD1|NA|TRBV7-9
TGTGCCAGCAGCTTAGCGGCAGGGGGCACTGAAGCTTTCTTT
CASSLAAGGTEAFF
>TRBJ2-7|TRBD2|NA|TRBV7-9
TGTGCCAGCAGCTTATCTGCGGGGGTGTCAGTGGAGTACGAGCAGTACTTC
CASSLSAGVSVEYEQYF
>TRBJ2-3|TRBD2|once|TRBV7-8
TGTGCCAGCAGCCTCCTAGCGGGAGCATCGGATACGCAGTATTTT
CASSLLAGASDTQYF
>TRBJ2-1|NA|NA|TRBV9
TGTGCCAGCAGCGTCTGGGGGGGGCTCAACAATGAGCAGTTCTTC
CASSVWGGLNNEQFF
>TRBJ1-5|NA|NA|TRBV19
TGTGCCAGTACCACTGAGTATTATAGCAATCAGCCCCAGCATTTT
CASTTEYYSNQPQHF
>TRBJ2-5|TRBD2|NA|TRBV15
TGTGCCACCAGTCTAGCGGGAGTAGAGACCCAGTACTTC
CATSLAGVETQYF
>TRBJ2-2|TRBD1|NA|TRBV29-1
TGCAGCGTCCGACAGGGACAGGGGAACACCGGGGAGCTGTTTTTT
CSVRQGQGNTGELFF
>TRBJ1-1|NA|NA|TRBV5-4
TGTGCCAGCAGTTTTAACGGTCAGAACACTGAAGCTTTCTTT
CASSFNGQNTEAFF
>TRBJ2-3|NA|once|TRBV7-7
TGTGCCAGCAGCTTGGGGCCCTCAGATACGCAGTATTTT
CASSLGPSDTQYF
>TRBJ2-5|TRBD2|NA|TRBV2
TGTGCCAGCAGTGAAGGTGGCGGGAGATCGGAGTACTTC
CASSEGGGRSEYF
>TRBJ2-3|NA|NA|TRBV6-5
TGTGCCAGCACTAACCAGCAGGGAACAGATACGCAGTATTTT
CASTNQQGTDTQYF
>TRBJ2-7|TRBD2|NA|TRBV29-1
TGCAGCGTTGAACCGGGACTAGCGGAGGGGGGTGAGCAGTACTTC
CSVEPGLAEGGEQYF
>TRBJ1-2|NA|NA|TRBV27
TGTGCCAGCAGTTTAAATCGGGTTGAGGGTGGCTACACCTTC
CASSLNRVEGGYTF
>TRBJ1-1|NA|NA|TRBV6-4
TGTGCCTCCAAGGTGGACACATACACTGAAGCTTTCTTT
CASKVDTYTEAFF
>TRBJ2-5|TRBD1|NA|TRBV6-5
TGTGCCAGCAGGGCCGGGACAGTTCAAGAGACCCAGTACTTC
CASRAGTVQETQYF
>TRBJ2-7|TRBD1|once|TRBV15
TGTGCCACCAGCAGAGATAGGGGGACAGGACACTACGAGCAGTACTTC
CATSRDRGTGHYEQYF
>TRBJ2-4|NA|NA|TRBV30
TGTGCCTGGAGTGTATCGCGTGCAGGAACCAAAAACATTCAGTACTTC
CAWSVSRAGTKNIQYF
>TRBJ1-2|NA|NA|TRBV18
TGTGCCAGCTCACCACCAGAGGGATGGAGGTATGGCTACACCTTC
CASSPPEGWRYGYTF
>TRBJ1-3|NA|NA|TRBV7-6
TGTGCCAGCAGCGCCCACAGGAACTCTGGAAACACCATATATTTT
CASSAHRNSGNTIYF
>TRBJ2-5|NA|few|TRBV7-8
TGTGCCAGCAGCCACGGGACACATCCGACTAAAGAGACCCAGTACTTC
CASSHGTHPTKETQYF
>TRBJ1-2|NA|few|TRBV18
TGTGCCAGCTCAGGCCGGGGGGATGATGGCTACACCTTC
CASSGRGDDGYTF
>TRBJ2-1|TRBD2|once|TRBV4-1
TGCGCCAGCAGCCAAGGGAGGAGCGGGGGGGCCAATGAGCAGTTCTTC
CASSQGRSGGANEQFF
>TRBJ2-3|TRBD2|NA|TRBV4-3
TGCGCCAGCAGCGAAGAACTCGGCGGGGGGAGCACAGATACGCAGTATTTT
CASSEELGGGSTDTQYF
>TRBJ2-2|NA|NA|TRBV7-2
TGTGCCAGCAGCCCGCAGGGGAACACCGGGGAGCTGTTTTTT
CASSPQGNTGELFF
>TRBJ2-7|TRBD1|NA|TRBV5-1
TGCGCCAGCAGCCGAGGACAGGCCTCTCGGTACGAGCAGTACTTC
CASSRGQASRYEQYF
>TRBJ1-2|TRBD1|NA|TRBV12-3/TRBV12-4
TGTGCCAGCAATCAGGACAGGGGTAATGGCTACACCTTC
CASNQDRGNGYTF
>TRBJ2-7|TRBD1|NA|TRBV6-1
TGTGCCAGCAGTGAGTGGACAGGGGGTAAAGACGAGCAGTACTTC
CASSEWTGGKDEQYF
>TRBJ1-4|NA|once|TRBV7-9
TGTGCCAGCAGCTTAGCGCGGGGAAAACTGTTTTTT
CASSLARGKLFF